This T cell receptor beta chain was sequenced in a study of blood T cell repertoires in COVID-19. Study-level background: T cells, B-cell-depleted T cells, or PBMCs provided the cDNA or gDNA that served as material.

This clone appeared once. How the authors handled the data: Nucleated cell counts were estimated from reference gene primer amplification. Here immunoSEQ multiplex PCR was the method, and the copy in TCRdb shows in-frame clones only, minus some. V, J and clone size derive from that table, while D and trimming were established from the DNA sequence. The table includes 100,000 to 150,000 clones, around four fifths detected once. V lost 4 bases to trimming and J lost 4 bases; unmatched junction nucleotides: 8. Germline V gene sequence: CDR1 SGHNT, CDR2 YYREEE (reference sequence). The CDR3 has 15 amino acids.

This TCR was sampled from a middle-aged man with active or convalescent COVID-19. The V gene is TRBV5-4, the J gene TRBJ1-2, with TRBD1 matching 9 bases. Sequencing input: peripheral blood. CDR3 DNA sequence: TGTGCCAGCAGCAAAGGGGGACAGGGCTTCTATGGCTACACCTTC. Protein product: CASSKGGQGFYGYTF. The entire variable domain, with the rest obtained from reference TRBV5-4 and TRBJ1-2, is as follows: ETGVTQSPTHLIKTRGQQVTLRCSSQSGHNTVSWYQQALGQGPQFIFQYYREEENGRGNFPPRFSGLQFPNYSSELNVNALELDDSALYLCASSKGGQGFYGYTFGSGTRLTVV.